The source of this TCR beta chain is a study of blood T cell repertoires in COVID-19. Study information: Sources were T cells, B-cell-depleted T cells, or PBMCs; the material itself was cDNA or gDNA.

Original processing methods: Amplification of reference gene primers provided the estimated nucleated cell counts. Assay used: immunoSEQ multiplex PCR; TCRdb lists only in-frame clones, some missing. V, J and clone size were drawn from that table, and D and trimming were deduced from the DNA. The table lists fewer than 150,000 clones, roughly 86% of them singletons. Germline CDR1 reads SEHNR; CDR2 reads FQNEAQ (reference sequence). The CDR3 contains 16 residues. Trimming removed 4 bases from V and 0 bases from J; junction bases left unmatched: 8. The specimen was peripheral blood. The chain joins TRBV7-9 to TRBJ1-1, with 7 positions matching TRBD1. The origin of this receptor is a human donor in a cohort sampled during active COVID-19. CDR3 region: CASSSRDSYMNTEAFF. In nucleotides, the CDR3 is TGTGCCAGCAGCTCCCGGGACAGCTACATGAACACTGAAGCTTTCTTT.